This T cell receptor beta chain was recovered during a study of T cells after yellow fever vaccination. In its sample, this clonotype was seen many times. TCRdb reprocessed the 5' RACE reads with MiXCR, giving one entry per CDR3 protein. The repertoire holds hundreds of thousands of distinct CDR3 sequences, with approximately 4% as singletons. Trimming stripped 4 bases from V and 1 base from J, with 13 bases between. CDR1 and CDR2 from the germline V gene are LGHNA and YNFKEQ. The CDR3 runs to 15 residues. Sample: PBMCs, taken 5 days after the yellow fever booster vaccination. The J gene is TRBJ2-5, the V gene TRBV4-2; the D gene is possibly TRBD1 (6 bases). This TCR derives from a man younger than 35 who received the YFV17D yellow fever vaccine. This CDR3 is CASSRTGGAQETQYF. The CDR3 DNA reads as TGTGCCAGCAGCCGGACTGGGGGCGCCCAAGAGACCCAGTACTTC.